Following are 17 T cell receptor beta chains from one sample sequenced in a study of OX40 agonist ivuxolimab in advanced cancers. Sequenced by immunoSEQ multiplex PCR; TCRdb stores in-frame clones only, minus some. Of tens of thousands of clones listed, about 84% were seen once; the top ten hold less than 20%. The specimen was CD4+ or CD8+ T cells sorted from blood, collected in a trial of the OX40 agonist ivuxolimab. The receptors were gathered from an adult with an advanced solid tumor such as melanoma, head and neck, liver or kidney cancer.

The J gene is TRBJ1-1, the V gene TRBV4-1; D gene unclear. With 2 bases removed from V and 2 bases from J, the gap between germline ends came to 6 bases. The CDR3 has 13 amino acids. Germline V gene data show CDR1 as MGHRA and CDR2 as YSYEKL. This chain's CDR3 is CASSQTANTEAFF. CDR3 sequence (DNA): TGCGCCAGCAGCCAAACAGCTAACACTGAAGCTTTCTTT.

The gene calls are TRBV18 and TRBJ2-1, with D uncertain. Germline values: CDR1 KGHSH, CDR2 LQKENI. The CDR3 length is 14 residues. With 3 bases removed from V and 5 bases from J, the gap between germline ends came to 11 bases. CDR3 coding DNA: TGTGCCAGCTCACCCTCTCCGGACCACAATGAGCAGTTCTTC. It specifies CASSPSPDHNEQFF.

By sample fraction, this clone is large (0.1 to 1%). The gene calls are TRBV19 and TRBJ2-5; the D is unclear. The length of the CDR3 is 14 residues. Germline values: CDR1 LNHDA, CDR2 SQIVND (reference sequence). V dropped 4 bases and J dropped 5 bases, with 14 bases sitting between them. For the CDR3, the DNA is TGTGCCAGTAGTAGGGATGCCCGTGGCGAGACCCAGTACTTC. This encodes CASSRDARGETQYF.

V gene TRBV4-2 combines with J gene TRBJ1-4; the D is unclear. This CDR3 is 16 amino acids long. Germline values: CDR1 LGHNA, CDR2 YNFKEQ. Trimming removed 1 base at V and 4 bases at J, with 13 bases between. The CDR3 nucleotides read TGTGCCAGCAGCCAAGCCAAAGACCGCTTTAATGAAAAACTGTTTTTT. Protein: CASSQAKDRFNEKLFF.

V usage is TRBV2 and J usage is TRBJ2-7; D gene uncertain. The CDR3 is 11 residues long. CDR1 and CDR2 (germline): SNHLY, FYNNEI. V lost 4 bases and J 3 bases, leaving 4 bases between the germline ends. The CDR3: CASSASYEQYF. Here the CDR3 DNA reads TGTGCCAGCAGTGCTAGCTACGAGCAGTACTTC. Full variable domain (missing parts from reference TRBV2 and TRBJ2-7): EPEVTQTPSHQVTQMGQEVILRCVPISNHLYFYWYRQILGQKVEFLVSFYNNEISEKSEIFDDQFSVERPDGSNFTLKIRSTKLEDSAMYFCASSASYEQYFGPGTRLTVT.

V is TRBV7-9 and J is TRBJ1-1; D perhaps matches TRBD1 (6 bases). Germline loops: CDR1 SEHNR, CDR2 FQNEAQ (reference sequence). This CDR3 is built from 13 residues. V was trimmed by 5 bases and J by 1 base, leaving 8 bases between them. As DNA, the CDR3 is TGTGCCAGCAGCCCGGGACAGAACACTGAAGCTTTCTTT. This encodes CASSPGQNTEAFF.

V gene TRBV7-2 combines with J gene TRBJ2-3; 7 bases fit TRBD1. The CDR3 length is 14 residues. After removal of 5 bases from V and 7 bases from J, the junction contained 9 bases not matched to a gene. From germline, CDR1 is SGHTA and CDR2 FQGNSA. The CDR3 spells CASSDRQGGNTQYF. In DNA form, the CDR3 reads TGTGCCAGCAGCGATCGACAGGGTGGGAATACGCAGTATTTT.

This chain links TRBV10-3 with TRBJ2-5, with a possible D match to TRBD1 (5 bases). Trimming pared 0 bases from V and 1 base from J, leaving 6 bases between. The CDR3 sequence is 14 residues long. The germline gives CDR1 ENHRY, CDR2 SYGVKD. This CDR3 reads CAISESGLQETQYF. The CDR3 nucleotides read TGTGCCATCAGTGAGTCGGGGCTCCAAGAGACCCAGTACTTC.

This clone was seen a handful of times. The gene calls are TRBV28 and TRBJ2-3; D unclear. Looked up from germline, CDR1 is MDHEN and CDR2 is SYDVKM. The CDR3 loop spans 11 amino acids. Trimming took 8 bases from V and 7 from J, leaving 10 bases between them. CDR3 sequence reads: CASLYAYTQYF. In nucleotides, the CDR3 is TGTGCCAGCCTGTACGCGTATACGCAGTATTTT.

Details on this clone: This sample also contains other DNA sequences that code for the same CDR3. The chain uses TRBV6-1 and TRBJ1-2, with 8 positions matching TRBD1. J gave up 2 bases and V 6 bases, and 8 bases lay outside the gene matches. CDR1 MNHNS and CDR2 SASEGT come from the germline V gene. The CDR3 runs 15 residues. CDR3 loop: CASRTGQGPNYGYTF. The CDR3 region has the DNA TGTGCCAGCAGGACCGGACAGGGTCCCAACTATGGCTACACCTTC.

The V gene is TRBV30, the J gene TRBJ2-5; 10 bases are a match to TRBD1. The CDR3 extends over 15 amino acids. Germline CDR1 and CDR2: GTSNPN and SVGIG (reference sequence). J lost 1 base, V lost 5 bases, and 7 bases had no gene match. Written as DNA, the CDR3 is TGTGCCTGGTCTCCGGGACAGGGGTCCCAAGAGACCCAGTACTTC. It codes for CAWSPGQGSQETQYF.

The rearrangement joins TRBV6-1 to TRBJ1-1; possible D gene TRBD1, 6 bases. Germline values: CDR1 MNHNS, CDR2 SASEGT. V lost 5 bases, J lost 0 bases, and 10 bases lay in between. The CDR3 has 14 residues. The chain's CDR3 is CASSRTAMNTEAFF. The DNA of the CDR3 is TGTGCCAGCAGTAGGACAGCCATGAACACTGAAGCTTTCTTT.

The V call is TRBV7-9, the J call TRBJ2-7, with 12 positions matching TRBD2. V shed 4 bases and J 3 bases; nucleotides not matched to a gene: 1. The germline gives CDR1 SEHNR, CDR2 FQNEAQ (reference sequence). The CDR3 extends over 14 amino acids. The CDR3 spells CASSSTSGGYEQYF. DNA for the CDR3: TGTGCCAGCAGCTCGACTAGCGGGGGCTACGAGCAGTACTTC.

The chain carries TRBV6-6 and TRBJ2-5; the D gene could be TRBD1 or TRBD2 (5 bases each). Germline loops: CDR1 MNHNY, CDR2 SVGAGI (reference sequence). This CDR3 spans 14 amino acids. The V end was cut by 8 bases, the J end by 3 bases, with 16 bases between. The CDR3 loop reads CASSPTGPEETQYF. CDR3 DNA: TGTGCCAGCTCCCCAACGGGACCGGAAGAGACCCAGTACTTC.

The V call is TRBV6-5, the J call TRBJ2-2; 12 bases line up with TRBD2. There are 16 residues in the CDR3. In germline, CDR1 is MNHEY, CDR2 SVGAGI. J gave up 5 bases and V 2 bases, and 3 bases lay outside the gene matches. CDR3 sequence: CASSYTGTSGTGELFF. The CDR3 coding sequence is TGTGCCAGCAGTTACACCGGGACTAGCGGGACCGGGGAGCTGTTTTTT.

This chain uses TRBV18 with TRBJ2-7, with 8 nucleotides matching TRBD2. The CDR3 contains 15 residues. The V segment lost 5 bases and the J segment 3 bases; nucleotides outside the gene matches: 9. The germline V gene encodes CDR1 KGHSH and CDR2 LQKENI. The CDR3 bases are TGTGCCAGCTCAACCGCCGGGACTAGTCTCTACGAGCAGTACTTC. Its protein product is CASSTAGTSLYEQYF.

This clone appeared once. The rearrangement links TRBV11-3 to TRBJ2-7, with a possible D match to TRBD1 (6 bases). V gave up 4 bases and J gave up 2 bases, with 18 bases separating them. The germline CDR1 and CDR2 sequences are SGHNT and YENEEA. This CDR3 region has 16 residues. Written as DNA, the CDR3 is TGTGCCAGCAGCTATCCCGATGGGGGCCACCCCTACGAGCAGTACTTC. Encoded protein: CASSYPDGGHPYEQYF.